This TCR beta chain was captured in a study of blood T cell repertoires in COVID-19. Overall study context: The cDNA or gDNA used as material had been derived from T cells, B-cell-depleted T cells, or PBMCs.

The CDR3 sequence is 16 residues long. CDR1 is SGHNT and CDR2 is YENEEA in the germline V gene. V was clipped by 2 bases and J by 7 bases, with 20 bases between them. Participants spanned ages 18 to 89 years and resided in about two dozen US areas. Which cohort a participant joined came from the clinical history participants gave. For recovered donors of Cohort 3, there were two negative PCRs, clearance, or symptom resolution. Profiled with immunoSEQ multiplex PCR; TCRdb holds only in-frame clones, not every one. The repertoire holds 200,000 to 250,000 clones, under 90% seen once, with under 2% in the top ten.

This sequence joins TRBV11-3 and TRBJ1-1; TRBD1 is a possible D gene (6 bases). Sequencing was performed on PBMCs or T cells enriched from blood (not recorded which). This clonotype was sampled from a man aged 55 to 70 who had recovered from COVID-19. The CDR3 coding sequence is TGTGCCAGCAGCTTACAGAACAGGGTAATGTACAGTGAAGCTTTCTTT. It encodes CASSLQNRVMYSEAFF. The complete variable domain, with remaining parts taken from reference TRBV11-3 and TRBJ1-1, reads EAGVVQSPRYKIIEKKQPVAFWCNPISGHNTLYWYLQNLGQGPELLIRYENEEAVDDSQLPKDRFSAERLKGVDSTLKIQPAELGDSAVYLCASSLQNRVMYSEAFFGQGTRLTVV.